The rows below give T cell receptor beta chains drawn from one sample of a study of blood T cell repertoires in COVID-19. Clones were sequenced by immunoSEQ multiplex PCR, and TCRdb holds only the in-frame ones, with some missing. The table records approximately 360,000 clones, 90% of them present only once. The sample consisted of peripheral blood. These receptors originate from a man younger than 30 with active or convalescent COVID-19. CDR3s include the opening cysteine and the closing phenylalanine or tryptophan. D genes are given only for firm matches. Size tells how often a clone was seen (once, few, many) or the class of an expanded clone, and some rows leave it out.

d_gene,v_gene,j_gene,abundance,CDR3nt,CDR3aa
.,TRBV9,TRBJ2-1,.,TGTGCCAGCAACCGGGGGAGCCTCAATGAGCAGTTCTTC,CASNRGSLNEQFF
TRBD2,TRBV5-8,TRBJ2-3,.,TGTGCCAGCAGCTTGGGGCTAGCGGGAGAGGATACGCAGTATTTT,CASSLGLAGEDTQYF
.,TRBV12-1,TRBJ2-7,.,TGTGCCAGCAACATTAGGGGGGAGCAGTACTTC,CASNIRGEQYF
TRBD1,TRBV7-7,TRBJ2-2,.,TGTGCTAGCAGCCGGGACAGGGGGCCCCCCGGGGAGCTGTTTTTT,CASSRDRGPPGELFF
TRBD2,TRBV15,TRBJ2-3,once,TGTGCCACCAGCAGAGATTTCGGCGGGGGGGAAAACACAGATACGCAGTATTTT,CATSRDFGGGENTDTQYF
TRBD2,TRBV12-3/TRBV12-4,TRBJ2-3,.,TGTGCCAGCAGCCTTCTTCAGCGGGAGACGCAGTATTTT,CASSLLQRETQYF
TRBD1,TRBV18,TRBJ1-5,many,TGTGCCAGCTCCCTGACAGGGGACAATCAGCCCCAGCATTTT,CASSLTGDNQPQHF
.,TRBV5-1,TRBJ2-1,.,TGCGCCAGCAGCTTGGACAACTCCTACAATGAGCAGTTCTTC,CASSLDNSYNEQFF
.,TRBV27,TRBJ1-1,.,TGTGCCAGCAGTTTATTGCGGGCAAACACTGAAGCTTTCTTT,CASSLLRANTEAFF
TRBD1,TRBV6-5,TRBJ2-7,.,TGTGCCAGCAGAAGACAGGGATACGAGCAGTACTTC,CASRRQGYEQYF
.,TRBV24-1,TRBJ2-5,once,TGTGCCACCAGTGATTGGCGGGTTCGTGAGACCCAGTACTTC,CATSDWRVRETQYF
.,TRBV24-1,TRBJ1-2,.,TGTGCCACCAGTGAGCCGACAGAGAGCTATGGCTACACCTTC,CATSEPTESYGYTF
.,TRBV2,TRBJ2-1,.,TGTGCCAGCATACGGAGCTCCTACAATGAGCAGTTCTTC,CASIRSSYNEQFF
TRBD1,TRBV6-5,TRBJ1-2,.,TGTGCCAGCAGTTACACCGGGACAGGCTTCTATGGCTACACCTTC,CASSYTGTGFYGYTF
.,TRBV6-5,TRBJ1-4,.,TGTGCCAGCAGTTACGGAGTTGTTTCAACTAATGAAAAACTGTTTTTT,CASSYGVVSTNEKLFF
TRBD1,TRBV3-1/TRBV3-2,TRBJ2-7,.,TGTGCCAGCAGCCAACTGCCTCCCCGGGACAGGGCCGTCGAGCAGTACTTC,CASSQLPPRDRAVEQYF
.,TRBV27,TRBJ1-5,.,TGTGCCAGCAGTTCCCTTTATAGCAATCAGCCCCAGCATTTT,CASSSLYSNQPQHF
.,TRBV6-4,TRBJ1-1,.,TGTGCCAGCAGTTGGACACCTGAAGCTTTCTTT,CASSWTPEAFF
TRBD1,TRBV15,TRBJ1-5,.,TGTGCCACCAGCGGACAGGGAAGGGGCAATCAGCCCCAGCATTTT,CATSGQGRGNQPQHF
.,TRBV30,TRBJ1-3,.,TGTGCCTTAACACAGGACTCTGGAAACACCATATATTTT,CALTQDSGNTIYF
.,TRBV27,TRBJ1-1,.,TGTGCCAGCAGTTTATCGAGGCGACTTGAAGCTTTCTTT,CASSLSRRLEAFF
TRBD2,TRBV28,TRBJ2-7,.,TGTGCCAGCAGTTTATACAGCGGGACCTACGAGCAGTACTTC,CASSLYSGTYEQYF
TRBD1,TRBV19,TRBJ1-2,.,TGTGCCACCTCCACCCGGGACAGCGCTAGTGGCTACACCTTC,CATSTRDSASGYTF
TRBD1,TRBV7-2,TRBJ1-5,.,TGTGCCAGCAGCTTTAGGGCACAGGGGCGCCAGCCCCAGCATTTT,CASSFRAQGRQPQHF
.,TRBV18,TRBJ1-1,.,TGTGCCAGCTCACGCCAGGAACACGTTGAAGCTTTCTTT,CASSRQEHVEAFF
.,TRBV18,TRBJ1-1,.,TGTGCCAGCTCACCGGCTCCGACAGTGAACACTGAAGCTTTCTTT,CASSPAPTVNTEAFF
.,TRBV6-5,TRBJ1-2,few,TGTGCCAGCAGTTACGGGGCAGGCGACCTTAACTATGGCTACACCTTC,CASSYGAGDLNYGYTF
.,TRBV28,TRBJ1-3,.,TGTGCCAGCACCATGGGGGGGGTTGGAAACACCATATATTTT,CASTMGGVGNTIYF
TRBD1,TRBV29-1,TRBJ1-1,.,TGCAGCGTACCACCGGGGACAGGGCGTACTGAAGCTTTCTTT,CSVPPGTGRTEAFF
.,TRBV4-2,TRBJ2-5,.,TGTGCCAGCAGCCAAGATAGAGGGGAGACCCAGTACTTC,CASSQDRGETQYF
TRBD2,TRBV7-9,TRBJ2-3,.,TGTGCCAGCCTAACACTAGCGGGGCCCACAGATACGCAGTATTTT,CASLTLAGPTDTQYF
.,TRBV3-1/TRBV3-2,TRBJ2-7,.,TGTGCCAGCAGCCGGACGAGGGACTACGAGCAGTACTTC,CASSRTRDYEQYF
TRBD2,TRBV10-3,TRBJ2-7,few,TGTGCCATCAGTGACACTAGCGGGGCCTACGAGCAGTACTTC,CAISDTSGAYEQYF
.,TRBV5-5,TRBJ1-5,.,TGTGCCAGCAGTTACCAGGGTCGCAATCAGCCCCAGCATTTT,CASSYQGRNQPQHF
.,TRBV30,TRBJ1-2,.,TGTGCCTGGAGTGAAGGGGCTGGTTATGGCTACACCTTC,CAWSEGAGYGYTF
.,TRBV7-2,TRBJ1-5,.,TGTGCCAGCAGCTCCGCCGGGGGGTTTAGCAATCAGCCCCAGCATTTT,CASSSAGGFSNQPQHF
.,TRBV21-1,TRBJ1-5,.,TGTGCCAGCAGCAAGATAAGGGGGCAATCGAGAAATCAGCCCCAGCATTTT,CASSKIRGQSRNQPQHF
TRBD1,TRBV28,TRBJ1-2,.,TGTGCCAGCATCGCATCGGGACAGGGCCATCGCTACACCTTC,CASIASGQGHRYTF
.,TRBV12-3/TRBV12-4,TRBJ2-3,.,TGTGCCAGCAGACGACAGAGCACAGATACGCAGTATTTT,CASRRQSTDTQYF
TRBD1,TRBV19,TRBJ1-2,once,TGTGCCAGTAGCGCTGACAGGGCCGTCTATGGCTACACCTTC,CASSADRAVYGYTF
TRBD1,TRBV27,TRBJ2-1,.,TGTGCCAGCAGCCGACGGACAGGGAACTCCTACAATGAGCAGTTCTTC,CASSRRTGNSYNEQFF
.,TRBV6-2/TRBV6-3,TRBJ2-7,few,TGTGCCAGCAGTCAAACAGGCGGCAGGTGGGGAGAGCAGTACTTC,CASSQTGGRWGEQYF
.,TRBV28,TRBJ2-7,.,TGTGCCAGCAGTCTCCCAGGGGATCGAGCCTACGAGCAGTACTTC,CASSLPGDRAYEQYF
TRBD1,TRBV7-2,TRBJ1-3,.,TGTGCCAGCAGCCCGAGTTTGGGACAGGCTACTGGAAACACCATATATTTT,CASSPSLGQATGNTIYF
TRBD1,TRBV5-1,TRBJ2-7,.,TGCGCCAGCAGCTCCGGACAGGGCGCCTACGAGCAGTACTTC,CASSSGQGAYEQYF
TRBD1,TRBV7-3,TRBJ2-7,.,TGTGCCAGCAGGAGAACAGGGGCCACGGGCGAGCAGTACTTC,CASRRTGATGEQYF
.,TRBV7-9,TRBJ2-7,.,TGTGCCAGCAGCGTACAGGTCTACGAGCAGTACTTC,CASSVQVYEQYF
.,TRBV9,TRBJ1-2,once,TGTGCCAGCAGCGTAGCTTCGGCAGCGCTTGGCTACACCTTC,CASSVASAALGYTF
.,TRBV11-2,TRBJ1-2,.,TGTGCCAGCAGCCTACAGCCTAACTATGGCTACACCTTC,CASSLQPNYGYTF
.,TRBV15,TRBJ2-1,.,TGTGCCACCAACCCAGGCGTCCCCTTGGATGAGCAGTTCTTC,CATNPGVPLDEQFF
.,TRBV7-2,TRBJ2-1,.,TGTGCCAGCAGCCCCCCGGGACTGCTAGGAGGTGAGCAGTTCTTC,CASSPPGLLGGEQFF
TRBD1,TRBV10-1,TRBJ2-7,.,TGCGCCAGCAGGATCGGGACAGGGGTCTACGAGCAGTACTTC,CASRIGTGVYEQYF
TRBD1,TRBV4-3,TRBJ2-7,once,TGCGCCAGCAGCCCCACAGAGGGGGCGCGTGGCGAGCAGTACTTC,CASSPTEGARGEQYF